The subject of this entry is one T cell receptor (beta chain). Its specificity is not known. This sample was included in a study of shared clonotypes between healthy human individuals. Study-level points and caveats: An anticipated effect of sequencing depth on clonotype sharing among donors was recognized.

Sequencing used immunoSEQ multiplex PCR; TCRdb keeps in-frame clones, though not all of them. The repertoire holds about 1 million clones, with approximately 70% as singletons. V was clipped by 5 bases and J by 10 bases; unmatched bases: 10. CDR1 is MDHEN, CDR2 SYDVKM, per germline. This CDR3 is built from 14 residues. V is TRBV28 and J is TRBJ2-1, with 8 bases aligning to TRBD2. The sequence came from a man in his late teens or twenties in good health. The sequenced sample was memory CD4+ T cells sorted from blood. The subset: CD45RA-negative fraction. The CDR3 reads CASSPPGGGREQFF. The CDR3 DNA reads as TGTGCCAGCAGTCCCCCTGGGGGCGGGAGGGAGCAGTTCTTC.